A selection of T cell receptor beta chains follows, all from one sample in a study of T cells after yellow fever vaccination. Via MiXCR, TCRdb re-called the 5' RACE reads, giving one row per CDR3 protein. The repertoire holds 450,000 to 550,000 distinct CDR3 sequences, with 20% to 25% as singletons. The material sequenced was PBMCs, taken 20 to 25 days after the first yellow fever vaccination. Receptors originate from a man younger than 35 who received the YFV17D yellow fever vaccine. CDR3s include the opening cysteine and the closing phenylalanine or tryptophan. A D gene is named only where the DNA matches it firmly. Size is omitted from some rows. Given values are once, few, many or a class for expanded clones.

d_gene	j_gene	v_gene	abundance	len	CDR3aa	CDR3nt
TRBD1	TRBJ1-6	TRBV6-2/TRBV6-3	-	15	CASSYIWTGDSPLHF	TGTGCCAGCAGTTACATATGGACAGGGGATTCACCCCTCCACTTT
-	TRBJ2-4	TRBV29-1	-	15	CSVYRQALAKNIQYF	TGCAGCGTGTATCGACAGGCCCTAGCCAAAAACATTCAGTACTTC
-	TRBJ1-3	TRBV27	-	15	CASSSFEGSGNTIYF	TGTGCCAGCAGTTCCTTCGAGGGCTCTGGAAACACCATATATTTT
-	TRBJ2-3	TRBV27	few	13	CASSSTRLDTQYF	TGTGCCAGCAGTTCGACTAGGTTGGATACGCAGTATTTT
-	TRBJ2-1	TRBV25-1	-	11	CASSESLEQFF	TGTGCCAGCAGTGAATCACTAGAGCAGTTCTTC
TRBD1	TRBJ1-2	TRBV3-1	-	15	CASSHLAGGAYGYTF	TGTGCCAGCAGCCACTTGGCAGGGGGAGCCTATGGCTACACCTTC
-	TRBJ2-3	TRBV7-9	many	14	CASSLGGVRDTQYF	TGTGCCAGCAGCTTAGGAGGGGTTCGGGATACGCAGTATTTT
TRBD2	TRBJ2-5	TRBV29-1	few	14	CSVVYGGGRETQYF	TGCAGCGTTGTTTACGGGGGGGGGCGAGAGACCCAGTACTTC
TRBD1	TRBJ2-7	TRBV5-1	-	14	CASSVVGTGDEQYF	TGCGCCAGCAGCGTCGTAGGGACAGGGGACGAGCAGTACTTC
-	TRBJ1-2	TRBV12-3/TRBV12-4	-	16	CASRGLGPPYNYGYTF	TGTGCCAGCAGAGGGTTAGGGCCACCTTATAACTATGGCTACACCTTC
-	TRBJ2-3	TRBV7-2	-	15	CASSRRGPGTDTQYF	TGTGCCAGCAGCAGACGAGGACCAGGTACAGATACGCAGTATTTT
-	TRBJ2-5	TRBV6-5	many	17	CASSYSSIPSGRETQYF	TGTGCCAGCAGTTACTCGAGTATTCCGAGCGGGCGAGAGACCCAGTACTTC
TRBD1	TRBJ2-3	TRBV5-6	-	16	CASSLPQTGGTDTQYF	TGTGCCAGCAGCCTTCCGCAGACAGGGGGCACAGATACGCAGTATTTT
-	TRBJ2-7	TRBV27	-	13	CASASDITYEQYF	TGTGCCAGCGCATCGGACATTACCTACGAGCAGTACTTC
-	TRBJ1-5	TRBV2	many	13	CASSPNSQGLGHF	TGTGCCAGCAGCCCGAATTCTCAGGGGTTGGGGCATTTT
TRBD1	TRBJ2-3	TRBV10-3	-	16	CAIRPGQGSGTDTQYF	TGTGCCATCAGACCTGGACAGGGTTCTGGCACAGATACGCAGTATTTT
-	TRBJ2-4	TRBV5-4	few	14	CASSLAGIGDIQYF	TGTGCCAGCAGCTTGGCTGGGATAGGAGACATTCAGTACTTC
-	TRBJ2-3	TRBV7-6	many	14	CASSLGGALDTQYF	TGTGCCAGCAGCTTAGGCGGGGCACTTGATACGCAGTATTTT
TRBD1	TRBJ1-1	TRBV29-1	-	13	CSFQGQPNTEAFF	TGCAGCTTCCAGGGACAGCCGAACACTGAAGCTTTCTTT
TRBD2	TRBJ2-1	TRBV11-2	many	18	CASSQLAGPSSSYNEQFF	TGTGCCAGCAGCCAACTAGCGGGGCCCTCGAGCTCCTACAATGAGCAGTTCTTC
TRBD1	TRBJ1-5	TRBV20-1	few	13	CSAADRGNQPQHF	TGCAGTGCGGCCGACAGGGGCAATCAGCCCCAGCATTTT
-	TRBJ2-1	TRBV19	few	14	CASSRGYTYNEQFF	TGTGCCAGTAGCCGGGGATATACCTACAATGAGCAGTTCTTC
-	TRBJ2-3	TRBV7-2	few	12	CASSTFTDTQYF	TGTGCCAGCAGCACCTTCACAGATACGCAGTATTTT
TRBD2	TRBJ2-1	TRBV25-1	-	14	CASSAGLAGFEQFF	TGTGCCAGCAGTGCCGGACTAGCGGGGTTTGAGCAGTTCTTC
-	TRBJ1-6	TRBV6-5	-	16	CASSYLAGGMNSPLHF	TGTGCCAGCAGTTATCTCGCGGGGGGTATGAATTCACCCCTCCACTTT
-	TRBJ2-7	TRBV7-9	few	14	CASSFFRGHYEQYF	TGTGCCAGCAGCTTTTTTCGGGGACACTACGAGCAGTACTTC
-	TRBJ1-5	TRBV7-6	many	15	CASSLSGTSNQPQHF	TGTGCCAGCAGCCTATCCGGGACATCAAATCAGCCCCAGCATTTT
-	TRBJ2-5	TRBV11-2	few	16	CASSLGISGTGETQYF	TGTGCCAGCAGCTTAGGGATTTCGGGGACCGGGGAGACCCAGTACTTC
-	TRBJ2-5	TRBV9	-	16	CASSGSGPRLQETQYF	TGTGCCAGCAGCGGGTCCGGGCCCAGATTACAAGAGACCCAGTACTTC
-	TRBJ1-4	TRBV4-2	few	13	CASSPSHSGILFF	TGTGCCAGCAGCCCCTCCCACTCGGGGATTCTGTTTTTT
-	TRBJ1-5	TRBV12-3/TRBV12-4	-	15	CASSLETSGRQPQHF	TGTGCCAGCAGTTTAGAGACGTCAGGGAGGCAGCCCCAGCATTTT
-	TRBJ1-2	TRBV2	-	14	CASSEQGSNYGYTF	TGTGCCAGCAGTGAACAGGGAAGCAACTATGGCTACACCTTC
-	TRBJ2-7	TRBV6-1	few	17	CASSLPRGSSGWVEQYF	TGTGCCAGCAGTCTCCCGAGGGGGTCCAGCGGATGGGTTGAGCAGTACTTC
-	TRBJ2-2	TRBV2	-	12	CASSDLAGELFF	TGTGCCAGCAGTGATTTAGCCGGGGAGCTGTTTTTT
TRBD1	TRBJ1-3	TRBV28	few	17	CASSPPNRGFSGNTIYF	TGTGCCAGCAGTCCACCCAACAGGGGTTTTTCTGGAAACACCATATATTTT
-	TRBJ1-2	TRBV7-2	-	15	CASSLGGTGNYGYTF	TGTGCCAGCAGCTTAGGAGGAACAGGAAACTATGGCTACACCTTC
-	TRBJ2-3	TRBV6-2/TRBV6-3	-	10	CASSDSKQYF	TGTGCCAGCAGTGATAGCAAGCAGTATTTT
-	TRBJ1-2	TRBV6-5	-	14	CASSYLKGTYGYTF	TGTGCCAGCAGTTATCTAAAGGGCACCTATGGCTACACCTTC
TRBD1	TRBJ2-3	TRBV5-1	-	15	CASSLGQMNTDTQYF	TGCGCCAGCAGCCTGGGACAGATGAACACAGATACGCAGTATTTT
TRBD2	TRBJ2-1	TRBV5-1	few	15	CASSPGLPSYNEQFF	TGCGCCAGCAGCCCGGGACTACCCTCCTACAATGAGCAGTTCTTC
TRBD1	TRBJ1-1	TRBV18	-	16	CASSPGTGVWGTEAFF	TGTGCCAGCTCACCAGGGACAGGGGTTTGGGGCACTGAAGCTTTCTTT
-	TRBJ1-2	TRBV7-6	once	18	CASSLAQSRRRANYGYTF	TGTGCCAGCAGCTTAGCGCAATCCCGCCGCAGGGCTAACTATGGCTACACCTTC
TRBD2	TRBJ2-1	TRBV20-1	-	18	CSVQALAGVSRAYNEQFF	TGCAGTGTTCAGGCGCTAGCGGGGGTGTCTCGCGCCTACAATGAGCAGTTCTTC
TRBD1	TRBJ1-2	TRBV11-2	-	12	CASSPMGGQGDF	TGTGCCAGCAGCCCCATGGGGGGACAGGGGGACTTC
TRBD2	TRBJ2-1	TRBV4-2	-	14	CASSQDDSGDEQFF	TGTGCCAGCAGCCAGGACGATAGCGGGGATGAGCAGTTCTTC
-	TRBJ2-2	TRBV20-1	few	14	CSAQIGANTGELFF	TGCAGTGCTCAAATCGGCGCGAACACCGGGGAGCTGTTTTTT
-	TRBJ1-5	TRBV21-1	-	16	CASSKVGRYSNQPQHF	TGTGCCAGCAGCAAAGTAGGGCGGTATAGCAATCAGCCCCAGCATTTT
-	TRBJ1-6	TRBV3-1	few	16	CASSQGGRQFNSPLHF	TGTGCCAGCAGCCAAGGAGGGCGCCAGTTCAATTCACCCCTCCACTTT
-	TRBJ2-2	TRBV5-4	-	14	CASSLAPAAGELFF	TGTGCCAGCAGCTTGGCCCCAGCGGCCGGGGAGCTGTTTTTT
-	TRBJ2-2	TRBV6-1	-	13	CASSTGRAGELFF	TGTGCCAGCAGTACAGGGCGGGCCGGGGAGCTGTTTTTT
-	TRBJ2-1	TRBV5-8	few	12	CASSLDWDEQFF	TGTGCCAGCAGCTTGGACTGGGATGAGCAGTTCTTC
TRBD2	TRBJ2-7	TRBV11-2	few	14	CASSFRGGTYEQYF	TGTGCCAGCAGCTTTCGGGGGGGGACCTACGAGCAGTACTTC
TRBD1	TRBJ2-3	TRBV11-2	few	17	CASSPRTGTGSTDTQYF	TGTGCCAGCAGCCCCCGGACAGGGACGGGTTCCACAGATACGCAGTATTTT
-	TRBJ2-7	TRBV2	few	13	CASNNRDPYEQYF	TGTGCCAGCAACAACAGGGACCCATACGAGCAGTACTTC
-	TRBJ2-2	TRBV18	-	13	CASSPDLIGELFF	TGTGCCAGCTCACCGGACCTCATCGGGGAGCTGTTTTTT
-	TRBJ1-6	TRBV7-3	-	16	CASSQTGSSYNSPLHF	TGTGCCAGCAGCCAGACAGGCAGCTCCTATAATTCACCCCTCCACTTT
TRBD1	TRBJ1-2	TRBV20-1	few	14	CSFQPGQGDYGYTF	TGCAGTTTCCAACCGGGACAGGGGGACTATGGCTACACCTTC
-	TRBJ2-5	TRBV7-9	-	13	CASSRLPQETQYF	TGTGCCAGCAGCAGACTACCCCAAGAGACCCAGTACTTC
-	TRBJ2-3	TRBV7-9	few	12	CASISPPDTQYF	TGTGCCAGCATTTCCCCACCAGATACGCAGTATTTT